This record covers a single T cell receptor beta chain. Antigen unknown. At one end the junction does not follow the germline gene, possibly because of a read error. These data are taken from a study of T cell repertoires in cytomegalovirus infection. Each CDR3 protein gets one entry after TCRdb re-called the reads with MiXCR. The table has about 830,000 distinct CDR3 sequences, approximately 29% seen once. In germline, CDR1 is MNHEY, CDR2 SVGEGT. This CDR3 has 13 amino acids. V and J are TRBV6-2 or TRBV6-3 and TRBJ1-1; possible D gene TRBD1, 5 bases. The material sequenced was cultured CD8+ T cells from PBMCs, taken from culture after CMV antigen stimulation. The origin of this receptor is a human donor in good health (CMV status not recorded). Some clones in this sample may be carry-over from other donors' samples. The CDR3 reads CASSYYPDTEALF. CDR3 DNA sequence: TGTGCCAGCAGTTACTATCCGGACACTGAAGCTCTCTTT.